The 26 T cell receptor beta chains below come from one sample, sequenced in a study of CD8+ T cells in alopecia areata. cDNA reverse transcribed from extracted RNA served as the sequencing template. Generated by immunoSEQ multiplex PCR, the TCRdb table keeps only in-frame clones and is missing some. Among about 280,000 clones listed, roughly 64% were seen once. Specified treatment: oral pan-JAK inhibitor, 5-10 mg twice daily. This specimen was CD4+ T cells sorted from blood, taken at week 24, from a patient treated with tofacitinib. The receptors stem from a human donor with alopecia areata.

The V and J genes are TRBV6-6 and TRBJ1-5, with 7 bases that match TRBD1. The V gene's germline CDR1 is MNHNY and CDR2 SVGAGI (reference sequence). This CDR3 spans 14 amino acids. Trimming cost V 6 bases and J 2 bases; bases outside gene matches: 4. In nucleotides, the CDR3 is TGTGCCAGCAGCTTCGACAGGGGCAATCAGCCCCAGCATTTT. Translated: CASSFDRGNQPQHF.

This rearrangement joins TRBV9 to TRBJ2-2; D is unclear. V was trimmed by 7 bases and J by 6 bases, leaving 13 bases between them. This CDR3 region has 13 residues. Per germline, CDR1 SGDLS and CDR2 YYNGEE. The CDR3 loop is CASAPVAAGELFF. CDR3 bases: TGTGCCAGCGCACCGGTAGCAGCCGGGGAGCTGTTTTTT.

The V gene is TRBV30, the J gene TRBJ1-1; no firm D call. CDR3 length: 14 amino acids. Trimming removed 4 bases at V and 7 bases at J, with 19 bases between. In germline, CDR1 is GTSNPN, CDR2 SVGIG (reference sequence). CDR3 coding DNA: TGTGCCTGGAACTCGTTGGCCCGGCGGGGTGAAGCTTTCTTT. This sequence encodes CAWNSLARRGEAFF.

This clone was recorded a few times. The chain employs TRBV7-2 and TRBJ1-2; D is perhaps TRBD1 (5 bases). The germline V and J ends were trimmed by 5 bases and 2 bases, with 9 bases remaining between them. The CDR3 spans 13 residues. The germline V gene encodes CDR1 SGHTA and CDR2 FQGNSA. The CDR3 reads CASSPRQNYGYTF. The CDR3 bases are TGTGCCAGCAGCCCACGACAGAACTATGGCTACACCTTC.

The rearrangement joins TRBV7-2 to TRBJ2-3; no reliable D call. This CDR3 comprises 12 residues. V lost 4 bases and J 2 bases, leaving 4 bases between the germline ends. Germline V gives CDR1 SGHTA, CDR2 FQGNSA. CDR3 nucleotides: TGTGCCAGCAGCTCAAACACAGATACGCAGTATTTT. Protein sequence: CASSSNTDTQYF.

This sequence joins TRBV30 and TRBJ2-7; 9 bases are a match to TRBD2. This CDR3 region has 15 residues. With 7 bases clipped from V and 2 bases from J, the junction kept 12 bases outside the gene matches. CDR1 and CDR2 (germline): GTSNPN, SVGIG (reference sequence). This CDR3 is CALTPRGGLTYEQYF. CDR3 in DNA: TGTGCCTTAACCCCGCGGGGGGGTTTGACCTACGAGCAGTACTTC.

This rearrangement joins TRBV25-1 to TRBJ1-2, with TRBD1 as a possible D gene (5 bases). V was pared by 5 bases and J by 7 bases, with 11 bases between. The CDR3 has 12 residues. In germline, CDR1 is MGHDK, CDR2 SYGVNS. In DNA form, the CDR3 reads TGTGCCAGCAGTTTAACAGGTGGTGGCTACACCTTC. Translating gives CASSLTGGGYTF.

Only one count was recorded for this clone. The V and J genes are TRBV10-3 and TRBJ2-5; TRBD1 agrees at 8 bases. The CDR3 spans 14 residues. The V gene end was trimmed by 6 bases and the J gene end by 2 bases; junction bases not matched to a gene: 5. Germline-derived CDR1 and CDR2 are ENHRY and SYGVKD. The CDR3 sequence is CAISPDRAQETQYF. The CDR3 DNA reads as TGTGCCATCAGCCCGGACAGGGCACAAGAGACCCAGTACTTC.

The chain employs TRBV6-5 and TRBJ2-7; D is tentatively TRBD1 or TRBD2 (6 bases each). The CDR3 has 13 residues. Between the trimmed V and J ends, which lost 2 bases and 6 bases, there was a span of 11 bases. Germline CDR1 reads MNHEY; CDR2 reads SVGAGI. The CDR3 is CASSYNEGGEQYF. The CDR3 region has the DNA TGTGCCAGCAGTTACAACGAGGGGGGCGAGCAGTACTTC.

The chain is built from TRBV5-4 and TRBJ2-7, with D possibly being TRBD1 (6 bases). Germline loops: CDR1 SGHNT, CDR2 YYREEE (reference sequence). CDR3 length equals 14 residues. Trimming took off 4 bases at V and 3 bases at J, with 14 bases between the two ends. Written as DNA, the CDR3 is TGTGCCAGCAGCCAGGGCACAGGGATCTACGAGCAGTACTTC. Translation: CASSQGTGIYEQYF.

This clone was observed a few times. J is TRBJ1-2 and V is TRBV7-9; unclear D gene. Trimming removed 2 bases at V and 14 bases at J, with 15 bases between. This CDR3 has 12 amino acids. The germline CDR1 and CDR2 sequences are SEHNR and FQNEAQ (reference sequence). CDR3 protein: CASSLQPESNTF. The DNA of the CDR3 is TGTGCCAGCAGCTTACAGCCCGAGTCCAATACCTTC. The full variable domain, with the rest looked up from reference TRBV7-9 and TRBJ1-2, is DTGVSQNPRHKITKRGQNVTFRCDPISEHNRLYWYRQTLGQGPEFLTYFQNEAQLEKSRLLSDRFSAERPKGSFSTLEIQRTEQGDSAMYLCASSLQPESNTFGSGTRLTVV.

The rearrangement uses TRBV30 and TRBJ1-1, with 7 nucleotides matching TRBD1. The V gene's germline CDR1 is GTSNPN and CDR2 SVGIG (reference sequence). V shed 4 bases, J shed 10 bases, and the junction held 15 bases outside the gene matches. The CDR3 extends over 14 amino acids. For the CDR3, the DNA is TGTGCCTGGATGACGGGACCGAGGGCAGGGGGAGCTTTCTTT. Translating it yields CAWMTGPRAGGAFF.

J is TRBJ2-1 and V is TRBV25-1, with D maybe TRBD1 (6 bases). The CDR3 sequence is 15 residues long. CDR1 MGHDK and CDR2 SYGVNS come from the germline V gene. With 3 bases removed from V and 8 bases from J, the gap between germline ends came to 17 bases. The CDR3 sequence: CASSDRGLWRYEQFF. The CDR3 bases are TGTGCCAGCAGTGACAGGGGCCTTTGGAGGTATGAGCAGTTCTTC.

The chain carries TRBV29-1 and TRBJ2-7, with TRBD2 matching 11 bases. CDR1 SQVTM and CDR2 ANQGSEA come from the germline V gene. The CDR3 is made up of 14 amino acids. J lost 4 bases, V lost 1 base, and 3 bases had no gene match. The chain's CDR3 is CSVEVGLADYEQYF. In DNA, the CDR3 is TGCAGCGTTGAAGTGGGACTAGCGGATTACGAGCAGTACTTC.

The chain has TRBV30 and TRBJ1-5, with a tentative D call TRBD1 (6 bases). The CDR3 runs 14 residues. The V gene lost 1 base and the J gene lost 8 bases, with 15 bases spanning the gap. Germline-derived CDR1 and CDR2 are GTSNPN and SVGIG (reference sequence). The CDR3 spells CAWSASLQGKPQHF. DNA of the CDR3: TGTGCCTGGAGTGCTTCACTTCAGGGGAAGCCCCAGCATTTT.

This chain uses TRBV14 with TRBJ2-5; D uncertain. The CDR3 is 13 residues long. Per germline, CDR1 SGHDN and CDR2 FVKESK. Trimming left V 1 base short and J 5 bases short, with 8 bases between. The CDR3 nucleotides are TGTGCCAGCAGCCAAGTCCCCGCCGAGACCCAGTACTTC. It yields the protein CASSQVPAETQYF.

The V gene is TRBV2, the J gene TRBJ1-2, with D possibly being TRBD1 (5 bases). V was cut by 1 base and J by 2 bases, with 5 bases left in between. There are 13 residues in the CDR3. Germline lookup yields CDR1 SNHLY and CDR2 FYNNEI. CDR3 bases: TGTGCCAGCAGTGAAGGGGGGAACTATGGCTACACCTTC. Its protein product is CASSEGGNYGYTF.

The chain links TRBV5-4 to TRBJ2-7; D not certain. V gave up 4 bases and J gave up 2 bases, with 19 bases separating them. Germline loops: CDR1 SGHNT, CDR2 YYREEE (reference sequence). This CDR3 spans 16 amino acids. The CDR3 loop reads CASSPTTNSLTYEQYF. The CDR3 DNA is TGTGCCAGCAGCCCGACCACAAACAGCCTAACCTACGAGCAGTACTTC.

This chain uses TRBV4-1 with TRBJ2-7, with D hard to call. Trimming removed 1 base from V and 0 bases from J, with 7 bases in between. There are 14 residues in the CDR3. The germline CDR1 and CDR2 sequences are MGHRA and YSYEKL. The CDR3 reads CASSQVGRSYEQYF. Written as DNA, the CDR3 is TGCGCCAGCAGCCAAGTGGGCCGCTCCTACGAGCAGTACTTC.

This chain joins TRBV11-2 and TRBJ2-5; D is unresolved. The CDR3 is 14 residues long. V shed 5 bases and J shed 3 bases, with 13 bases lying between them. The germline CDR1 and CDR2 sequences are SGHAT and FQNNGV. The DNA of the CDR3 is TGTGCCAGCAGCCCCCCGGACCGCAAAGAGACCCAGTACTTC. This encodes CASSPPDRKETQYF.

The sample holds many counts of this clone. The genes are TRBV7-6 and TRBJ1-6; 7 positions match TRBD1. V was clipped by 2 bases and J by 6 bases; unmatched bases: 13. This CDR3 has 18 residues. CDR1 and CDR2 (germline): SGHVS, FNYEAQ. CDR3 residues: CASSLSARGLLLNSPLHF. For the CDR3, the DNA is TGTGCCAGCAGCTTATCCGCCAGGGGGTTACTTCTTAATTCACCCCTCCACTTT.

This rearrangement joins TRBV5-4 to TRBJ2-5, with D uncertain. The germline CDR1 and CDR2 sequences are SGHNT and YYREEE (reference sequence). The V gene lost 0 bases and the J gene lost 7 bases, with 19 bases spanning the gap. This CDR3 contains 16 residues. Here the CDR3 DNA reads TGTGCCAGCAGCTTGGAGTTCCAGCCAGACTTGGGGACCCAGTACTTC. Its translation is CASSLEFQPDLGTQYF.

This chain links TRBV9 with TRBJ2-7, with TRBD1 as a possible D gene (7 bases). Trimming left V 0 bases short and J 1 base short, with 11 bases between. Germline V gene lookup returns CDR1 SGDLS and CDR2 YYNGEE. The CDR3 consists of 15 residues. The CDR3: CASSVGGTESYEQYF. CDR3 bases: TGTGCCAGCAGCGTAGGCGGGACAGAGTCCTACGAGCAGTACTTC.

This CDR3 reads CSAQTGSEAFF. The CDR3 DNA is TGCAGCGCACAGACAGGCTCTGAAGCTTTCTTT. The chain combines TRBV29-1 with TRBJ1-1; D possibly corresponds to TRBD1 (6 bases). The length of the CDR3 is 11 residues. Germline V CDR1 and CDR2: SQVTM, ANQGSEA. Trimming pared 7 bases from V and 6 bases from J, leaving 12 bases between.

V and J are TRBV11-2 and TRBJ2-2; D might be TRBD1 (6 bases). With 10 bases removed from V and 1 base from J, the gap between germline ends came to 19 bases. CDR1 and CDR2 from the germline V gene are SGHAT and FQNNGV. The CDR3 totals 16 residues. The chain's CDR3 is CATPLPYRVNTGELFF. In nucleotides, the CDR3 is TGTGCCACCCCCTTACCCTACAGGGTGAACACCGGGGAGCTGTTTTTT.

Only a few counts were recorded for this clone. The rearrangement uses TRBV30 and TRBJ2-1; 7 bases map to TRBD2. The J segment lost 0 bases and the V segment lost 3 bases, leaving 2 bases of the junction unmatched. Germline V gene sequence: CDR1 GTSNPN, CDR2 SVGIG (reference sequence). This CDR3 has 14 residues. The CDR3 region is CAWRRGSSYNEQFF. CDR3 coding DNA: TGTGCCTGGAGGCGGGGGAGCTCCTACAATGAGCAGTTCTTC. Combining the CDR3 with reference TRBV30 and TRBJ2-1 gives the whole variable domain SQTIHQWPATLVQPVGSPLSLECTVEGTSNPNLYWYRQAAGRGLQLLFYSVGIGQISSEVPQNLSASRPQDRQFILSSKKLLLSDSGFYLCAWRRGSSYNEQFFGPGTRLTVL.